This TCR beta chain was observed in a study of blood T cell repertoires in COVID-19. Study summary: Donors in the United States, Italy and Spain gave samples during acute or convalescent COVID-19. From T cells, B-cell-depleted T cells, or PBMCs came the material, which was cDNA or gDNA.

Original handling: Using reference gene primer amplification, nucleated cell counts were estimated. Assay used: immunoSEQ multiplex PCR; TCRdb lists only in-frame clones, some missing. V, J and clone size are those of that table, while D and trimming were read from the DNA. The repertoire holds about 50,000 clones, with 70% to 90% as singletons. This CDR3 spans 14 amino acids. Germline assignment: CDR1 SNHLY and CDR2 FYNNEI. The V end lost 9 bases, the J end lost 3 bases, and 12 bases lay between the germline ends. The V gene is TRBV2, the J gene TRBJ2-6; D gene ambiguous. Sequenced material: peripheral blood. The origin of this receptor is an older woman with acute or convalescent COVID-19. CDR3 DNA: TGTGCCAGGGGCGACGTACTTGGGGCCAACGTCCTGACTTTC. The encoded protein is CARGDVLGANVLTF.